The clone carrying this TCR beta chain appeared many times. The data stem from a study of T cells of healthy individuals. TCRdb re-called the 5' RACE reads with MiXCR, one entry per CDR3 protein. Among roughly 76,000 distinct CDR3 sequences listed, 4% to 5.5% were seen once. The CDR3 runs to 19 residues. Germline lookup yields CDR1 KGHSH and CDR2 LQKENI. V dropped 0 bases and J dropped 2; count of bases not matched to a gene: 15. This rearrangement joins TRBV18 to TRBJ2-7; 8 bases are a match to TRBD1. This clonotype was sampled from a female donor in good health. The CDR3 nucleotides read TGTGCCAGCTCACCACCGAGGACAGGGAGGATAGAGTACGCCTACGAGCAGTACTTC. Protein sequence: CASSPPRTGRIEYAYEQYF.